The source of this TCR beta chain is a study of Graves' ophthalmopathy and Graves' hyperthyroidism. General study points: Most expanded clonotypes from thyroid (those above 0.001 frequency) were also found in blood. Ophthalmopathy progression prediction by the model yielded a sensitivity of 55% to 71% and a specificity of just over 72%.

TCR beta CDR3 regions were amplified from RNA transcripts. Second-round multiplex PCR came after a first-round RT-PCR that employed HTBI primers. TCRdb recomputed calls from the multiplex PCR reads with MiXCR, one row per CDR3 protein. This repertoire shows roughly 400,000 distinct CDR3 sequences, approximately 20% found once; its top ten account for 1.5% to 2%. The source of the PBMCs was about 10 ml of fresh peripheral blood. This clonotype was observed many times. Antigen unknown. The TCR was taken from a woman aged 18 to 35 with Graves' ophthalmopathy. The sequenced sample consisted of peripheral blood.

CDR3 DNA: TGTGCCTGGGCCCCCATGGCTCCTGAAGCTTTCTTT. Its protein is CAWAPMAPEAFF. The gene calls are TRBV30 and TRBJ1-1; D gene ambiguous. V lost 5 bases and J 6 bases, leaving 13 bases between the germline ends. The CDR3 spans 12 residues. Looked up from germline, CDR1 is GTSNPN and CDR2 is SVGIG (reference sequence).